A selection of T cell receptor beta chains follows, all from one sample in a study. From the reads, TCRdb called clonotypes with MiXCR, one entry per CDR3 protein. The table records a few thousand distinct CDR3 sequences, about 9.2% of them present only once. Sequencing input: CD4+ T cells from peripheral blood. The receptors originated from a human donor with rheumatoid arthritis. Both conserved end residues are part of each CDR3. D genes are given only for firm matches. Clone size is not always given. Where it is, it says once, few, many or a class for expanded clones.

cdr3_aa: CSARGQFNEQFF
cdr3_nt: TGCAGTGCTAGAGGACAGTTCAATGAGCAGTTCTTC
j_call: TRBJ2-1
v_call: TRBV20-1
clone_size: many
d_call: NA

cdr3_aa: CASSLPPGGSYEQYF
cdr3_nt: TGTGCCAGCAGTCTCCCCCCGGGAGGCTCCTACGAGCAGTACTTC
j_call: TRBJ2-7
v_call: TRBV7-8
clone_size: medium-sized
d_call: TRBD2

cdr3_aa: CASSARRGYTF
cdr3_nt: TGTGCCAGCAGTGCCAGGCGCGGCTACACCTTC
j_call: TRBJ1-2
v_call: TRBV2
clone_size: medium-sized
d_call: NA

cdr3_aa: CASSPQFRTGGFFRYQETQYF
cdr3_nt: TGTGCCAGCAGTCCTCAATTCCGGACAGGGGGCTTTTTCCGGTACCAAGAGACCCAGTACTTC
j_call: TRBJ2-5
v_call: TRBV7-2
clone_size: many
d_call: TRBD1

cdr3_aa: CASSSDRTDSEKLFF
cdr3_nt: TGTGCCAGCAGCTCAGACAGGACGGACTCCGAAAAACTGTTTTTT
j_call: TRBJ1-4
v_call: TRBV7-9
clone_size: NA
d_call: NA

cdr3_aa: CASSLTGVGQPQHF
cdr3_nt: TGTGCCAGCAGCTTAACAGGGGTTGGGCAGCCCCAGCATTTT
j_call: TRBJ1-5
v_call: TRBV7-9
clone_size: medium-sized
d_call: TRBD1

cdr3_aa: CASSLFRENTEAFF
cdr3_nt: TGTGCCAGCAGCTTATTTAGGGAGAACACTGAAGCTTTCTTT
j_call: TRBJ1-1
v_call: TRBV5-6
clone_size: many
d_call: NA

cdr3_aa: CASSLGLDGDTQYF
cdr3_nt: TGTGCTAGCAGCTTAGGACTAGATGGGGATACGCAGTATTTT
j_call: TRBJ2-3
v_call: TRBV7-7
clone_size: many
d_call: TRBD2

cdr3_aa: CASSLGLAGYNEQFF
cdr3_nt: TGTGCCAGCAGCTTGGGACTAGCAGGATACAATGAGCAGTTCTTC
j_call: TRBJ2-1
v_call: TRBV5-4
clone_size: medium-sized
d_call: TRBD2

cdr3_aa: CASSPGQGVYGYTF
cdr3_nt: TGTGCCAGCAGCCCTGGACAGGGCGTCTATGGCTACACCTTC
j_call: TRBJ1-2
v_call: TRBV11-2
clone_size: many
d_call: TRBD1

cdr3_aa: CASSPDRGPYNEQFF
cdr3_nt: TGCGCCAGCAGCCCGGACAGGGGTCCCTACAATGAGCAGTTCTTC
j_call: TRBJ2-1
v_call: TRBV4-1
clone_size: medium-sized
d_call: TRBD1

cdr3_aa: CSVPAGGTSTDTQYF
cdr3_nt: TGCAGTGTCCCCGCGGGGGGGACGAGCACAGATACGCAGTATTTT
j_call: TRBJ2-3
v_call: TRBV20-1
clone_size: medium-sized
d_call: TRBD2

cdr3_aa: CASRGQRRGNYGYTF
cdr3_nt: TGTGCCAGCAGAGGTCAAAGGCGAGGAAACTATGGCTACACCTTC
j_call: TRBJ1-2
v_call: TRBV12-3/TRBV12-4
clone_size: many
d_call: NA

cdr3_aa: CASSSIRQGYGYTF
cdr3_nt: TGTGCCAGCAGTTCTATCAGACAGGGCTATGGCTACACCTTC
j_call: TRBJ1-2
v_call: TRBV12-3/TRBV12-4
clone_size: NA
d_call: TRBD1

cdr3_aa: CASSERAALKNEQFF
cdr3_nt: TGTGCCAGCAGTGAAAGGGCGGCGCTTAAGAATGAGCAGTTCTTC
j_call: TRBJ2-1
v_call: TRBV2
clone_size: medium-sized
d_call: NA

cdr3_aa: CASRAGLRADLLYGYTF
cdr3_nt: TGTGCCAGTCGGGCCGGGTTGAGGGCAGACTTACTCTATGGCTACACCTTC
j_call: TRBJ1-2
v_call: TRBV19
clone_size: medium-sized
d_call: NA

cdr3_aa: CAIRGQGGTGELFF
cdr3_nt: TGTGCCATCAGGGGACAGGGGGGGACCGGGGAGCTGTTTTTT
j_call: TRBJ2-2
v_call: TRBV10-3
clone_size: many
d_call: TRBD1

cdr3_aa: CASSLGGTQRETQYF
cdr3_nt: TGCGCCAGCAGCTTGGGGGGTACCCAGCGGGAGACCCAGTACTTC
j_call: TRBJ2-5
v_call: TRBV5-1
clone_size: medium-sized
d_call: NA

cdr3_aa: CASTGQGPGGYTF
cdr3_nt: TGTGCCAGCACAGGACAGGGGCCGGGGGGCTACACCTTC
j_call: TRBJ1-2
v_call: TRBV27
clone_size: medium-sized
d_call: TRBD1

cdr3_aa: CASSETGLTNYGYTF
cdr3_nt: TGTGCCAGCAGTGAGACAGGCTTAACTAACTATGGCTACACCTTC
j_call: TRBJ1-2
v_call: TRBV28
clone_size: many
d_call: NA

cdr3_aa: CASSLIPGELFF
cdr3_nt: TGTGCCAGCAGTTTAATCCCCGGGGAGCTGTTTTTT
j_call: TRBJ2-2
v_call: TRBV12-3/TRBV12-4
clone_size: few
d_call: NA

cdr3_aa: CSARKLTSYNEQFF
cdr3_nt: TGCAGTGCTAGAAAACTAACCTCCTACAATGAGCAGTTCTTC
j_call: TRBJ2-1
v_call: TRBV20-1
clone_size: large
d_call: NA

cdr3_aa: CASSYSGTSGITGELFF
cdr3_nt: TGTGCCAGCAGTTATTCCGGGACTAGCGGGATCACCGGGGAGCTGTTTTTT
j_call: TRBJ2-2
v_call: TRBV7-9
clone_size: few
d_call: TRBD2

cdr3_aa: CASSLGVIGYTF
cdr3_nt: TGTGCCAGCAGCTTAGGGGTTATTGGCTACACCTTC
j_call: TRBJ1-2
v_call: TRBV5-4
clone_size: many
d_call: NA

cdr3_aa: CASSLDLDGFEAFF
cdr3_nt: TGTGCCAGCAGCTTAGATCTCGACGGGTTTGAAGCTTTCTTT
j_call: TRBJ1-1
v_call: TRBV11-2
clone_size: medium-sized
d_call: NA

cdr3_aa: CATSDSGTSGRYTGELFF
cdr3_nt: TGTGCCACCAGTGATTCCGGGACTAGCGGGAGGTACACCGGGGAGCTGTTTTTT
j_call: TRBJ2-2
v_call: TRBV24-1
clone_size: NA
d_call: TRBD2

cdr3_aa: CASSPGTIQETQYF
cdr3_nt: TGCGCCAGCAGCCCAGGGACTATACAAGAGACCCAGTACTTC
j_call: TRBJ2-5
v_call: TRBV5-1
clone_size: medium-sized
d_call: TRBD2

cdr3_aa: CSVGAGGGSNTGELFF
cdr3_nt: TGCAGCGTTGGGGCAGGCGGGGGCTCGAACACCGGGGAGCTGTTTTTT
j_call: TRBJ2-2
v_call: TRBV29-1
clone_size: medium-sized
d_call: NA

cdr3_aa: CASRSQETQYF
cdr3_nt: TGTGCCAGCAGGTCGCAAGAGACCCAGTACTTC
j_call: TRBJ2-5
v_call: TRBV2
clone_size: many
d_call: NA

cdr3_aa: CASSLMGGLTGELFF
cdr3_nt: TGTGCCAGCAGCTTAATGGGGGGCCTCACCGGGGAGCTGTTTTTT
j_call: TRBJ2-2
v_call: TRBV11-2
clone_size: medium-sized
d_call: NA

cdr3_aa: CASSLNRGEGAKNIQYF
cdr3_nt: TGTGCCAGCAGCTTAAATCGTGGTGAGGGAGCCAAAAACATTCAGTACTTC
j_call: TRBJ2-4
v_call: TRBV7-9
clone_size: many
d_call: NA

cdr3_aa: CASSQDHVGRDTQYF
cdr3_nt: TGTGCCAGCAGCCAAGATCACGTAGGTCGGGATACGCAGTATTTT
j_call: TRBJ2-3
v_call: TRBV3-1
clone_size: once
d_call: NA

cdr3_aa: CASSEDSTDTQYF
cdr3_nt: TGCGCCAGCAGTGAGGACAGCACAGATACGCAGTATTTT
j_call: TRBJ2-3
v_call: TRBV10-1
clone_size: medium-sized
d_call: NA

cdr3_aa: CSAFSADEQYF
cdr3_nt: TGCAGCGCGTTTTCAGCCGACGAGCAGTACTTC
j_call: TRBJ2-7
v_call: TRBV29-1
clone_size: medium-sized
d_call: NA

cdr3_aa: CASSLAGVSTDTQYF
cdr3_nt: TGTGCCAGCAGCTTAGCGGGAGTAAGCACAGATACGCAGTATTTT
j_call: TRBJ2-3
v_call: TRBV7-6
clone_size: medium-sized
d_call: NA

cdr3_aa: CASSSGRETDTQYF
cdr3_nt: TGTGCCAGCAGTAGCGGGAGGGAAACAGATACGCAGTATTTT
j_call: TRBJ2-3
v_call: TRBV21-1
clone_size: many
d_call: NA

cdr3_aa: CASSPPPGTDHYNEQFF
cdr3_nt: TGTGCCAGCAGTCCCCCCCCCGGGACAGACCACTACAATGAGCAGTTCTTC
j_call: TRBJ2-1
v_call: TRBV7-3
clone_size: NA
d_call: TRBD1

cdr3_aa: CASSPARAGKYNEQFF
cdr3_nt: TGCGCCAGCAGCCCGGCTCGGGCGGGGAAGTACAATGAGCAGTTCTTC
j_call: TRBJ2-1
v_call: TRBV4-1
clone_size: medium-sized
d_call: NA

cdr3_aa: CASSPGTGGLYEQYF
cdr3_nt: TGTGCCAGCAGCCCCGGGACAGGGGGCCTCTACGAGCAGTACTTC
j_call: TRBJ2-7
v_call: TRBV4-2
clone_size: medium-sized
d_call: TRBD1

cdr3_aa: CAWSPTGGPNYGYTF
cdr3_nt: TGTGCCTGGAGTCCGACAGGGGGCCCAAACTATGGCTACACCTTC
j_call: TRBJ1-2
v_call: TRBV30
clone_size: NA
d_call: TRBD1

cdr3_aa: CASSHTGYTF
cdr3_nt: TGTGCCAGCAGTCATACGGGCTACACCTTC
j_call: TRBJ1-2
v_call: TRBV6-1
clone_size: many
d_call: NA

cdr3_aa: CASSLDGTGLFEQYF
cdr3_nt: TGCGCCAGCAGCTTGGACGGGACAGGGTTATTCGAGCAGTACTTC
j_call: TRBJ2-7
v_call: TRBV5-1
clone_size: medium-sized
d_call: TRBD1

cdr3_aa: CASRTGTETGELFF
cdr3_nt: TGTGCCAGCAGAACCGGAACGGAAACCGGGGAGCTGTTTTTT
j_call: TRBJ2-2
v_call: TRBV12-3/TRBV12-4
clone_size: few
d_call: NA

cdr3_aa: CSVVGGTSSYNEQFF
cdr3_nt: TGCAGCGTCGTCGGGGGAACCAGCTCCTACAATGAGCAGTTCTTC
j_call: TRBJ2-1
v_call: TRBV29-1
clone_size: medium-sized
d_call: NA

cdr3_aa: CASSSTGDTTKNIQYF
cdr3_nt: TGTGCCAGTAGTTCGACGGGGGACACCACAAAAAACATTCAGTACTTC
j_call: TRBJ2-4
v_call: TRBV19
clone_size: medium-sized
d_call: NA

cdr3_aa: CSARDRTSGNAYNEQFF
cdr3_nt: TGCAGTGCTAGAGACCGGACTAGCGGGAACGCCTACAATGAGCAGTTCTTC
j_call: TRBJ2-1
v_call: TRBV20-1
clone_size: medium-sized
d_call: TRBD2

cdr3_aa: CASSPFPGGNGYTF
cdr3_nt: TGTGCCAGCAGTCCTTTCCCAGGGGGGAATGGCTACACCTTC
j_call: TRBJ1-2
v_call: TRBV12-3/TRBV12-4
clone_size: many
d_call: TRBD1

cdr3_aa: CASSPRQGNQPQHF
cdr3_nt: TGTGCCAGCAGTCCACGACAGGGCAATCAGCCCCAGCATTTT
j_call: TRBJ1-5
v_call: TRBV12-3/TRBV12-4
clone_size: NA
d_call: NA

cdr3_aa: CASSVVDIPGTQYF
cdr3_nt: TGTGCCAGCAGCGTAGTGGATATTCCAGGGACCCAGTACTTC
j_call: TRBJ2-5
v_call: TRBV9
clone_size: NA
d_call: NA

cdr3_aa: CATFGWGVMNTEAFF
cdr3_nt: TGTGCCACTTTTGGGTGGGGGGTAATGAACACTGAAGCTTTCTTT
j_call: TRBJ1-1
v_call: TRBV6-5
clone_size: medium-sized
d_call: NA

cdr3_aa: CATGTFSETQYF
cdr3_nt: TGCGCCACCGGGACCTTTTCCGAGACCCAGTACTTC
j_call: TRBJ2-5
v_call: TRBV10-2
clone_size: medium-sized
d_call: NA

cdr3_aa: CASSLTYYEQFF
cdr3_nt: TGTGCCAGCAGCCTGACATATTATGAGCAGTTCTTC
j_call: TRBJ2-1
v_call: TRBV2
clone_size: many
d_call: NA

cdr3_aa: CASSIQADTQYF
cdr3_nt: TGTGCCAGTAGTATCCAGGCAGATACGCAGTATTTT
j_call: TRBJ2-3
v_call: TRBV19
clone_size: few
d_call: NA

cdr3_aa: CASSEATGYTEAFF
cdr3_nt: TGTGCCAGCAGTGAAGCGACGGGCTACACTGAAGCTTTCTTT
j_call: TRBJ1-1
v_call: TRBV6-1
clone_size: medium-sized
d_call: NA

cdr3_aa: CASSFGLAGYYEQFF
cdr3_nt: TGCGCCAGCAGCTTTGGACTAGCGGGATACTATGAGCAGTTCTTC
j_call: TRBJ2-1
v_call: TRBV4-1
clone_size: many
d_call: TRBD2

cdr3_aa: CASSIRNSGRAESTDTQYF
cdr3_nt: TGTGCCAGTAGTATAAGGAATAGCGGGAGGGCCGAAAGCACAGATACGCAGTATTTT
j_call: TRBJ2-3
v_call: TRBV19
clone_size: NA
d_call: TRBD2

cdr3_aa: CASSIGTWNTEAFF
cdr3_nt: TGTGCCAGTAGTATCGGGACTTGGAACACTGAAGCTTTCTTT
j_call: TRBJ1-1
v_call: TRBV19
clone_size: medium-sized
d_call: NA